One T cell receptor beta chain is described in this entry. The antigen is undetermined. 13 Jbeta primers and 60 Vbeta primers were used for the PCR. The table came from immunoSEQ multiplex PCR; TCRdb's copy has only in-frame clones and leaves some out. The data hold around 160,000 clones, with 77% observed a single time. This sample was taken from a study of cytomegalovirus exposure and HLA in healthy donors. Study outcomes and limitations: Segments of the TCR beta V type were, in most cases, productive about 87% or about 30% of the time in an earlier analysis. Within a later analysis, the majority of CMV-associated TCR beta chains appeared HLA-restricted.

CDR3 length equals 14 residues. Trimming cost V 5 bases and J 10 bases; bases outside gene matches: 6. Germline CDR1 reads PRHDT; CDR2 reads FYEKMQ (reference sequence). V is TRBV13 and J is TRBJ1-6, with TRBD1 matching 9 bases. Source material: PBMCs. This sequence was found in a male donor in good health and CMV-seropositive. The CDR3, as DNA: TGTGCCAGCAGCATACGACAGGGGGACTCACCCCTCCACTTT. Translated: CASSIRQGDSPLHF.